The 3 T cell receptor beta chains presented below share a single source sample, sequenced in a study of T cells in Graves' hyperthyroidism and ophthalmopathy. The investigators amplified TCR beta CDR3 regions from RNA transcripts. The HTBI primer set was used in a first-round RT-PCR of the TCR CDR3. From the multiplex PCR reads, TCRdb called clonotypes with MiXCR, one entry per CDR3 protein. The sample lists 200,000 to 250,000 distinct CDR3 sequences; more than 15% were seen once. Sequencing was done on a sample of blood. The receptors here all came from a man aged 50 to 60 with Graves' hyperthyroidism.

The J gene is TRBJ1-2, the V gene TRBV9; 8 bases are shared with TRBD1. The length of the CDR3 is 15 residues. Looked up from germline, CDR1 is SGDLS and CDR2 is YYNGEE. The ends lost 4 bases at V and 4 bases at J; junction bases unmatched: 9. CDR3 protein: CASSTSGQGGYGYTF. Here the CDR3 DNA reads TGTGCCAGCAGCACCTCCGGACAGGGTGGCTATGGCTACACCTTC. The variable domain in full, completed from reference TRBV9 and TRBJ1-2, reads DSGVTQTPKHLITATGQRVTLRCSPRSGDLSVYWYQQSLDQGLQFLIQYYNGEERAKGNILERFSAQQFPDLHSELNLSSLELGDSALYFCASSTSGQGGYGYTFGSGTRLTVV.

This chain connects TRBV7-9 to TRBJ2-7, with TRBD1 as a possible D gene (6 bases). The germline V and J ends were trimmed by 5 bases and 6 bases, with 20 bases remaining between them. In germline, CDR1 is SEHNR, CDR2 FQNEAQ (reference sequence). The CDR3 sequence is 15 residues long. Here the CDR3 DNA reads TGTGCCAGCAGCCCACGGGACAACCCTACGGGCGAGCAGTACTTC. Its translation is CASSPRDNPTGEQYF.

This clonotype has ten or more counts. The CDR3 here is CASSLGALGRGYEQYF. The CDR3 DNA reads as TGTGCCAGCAGCTTAGGAGCCTTGGGCAGGGGGTACGAGCAGTACTTC. V and J are TRBV13 and TRBJ2-7; 7 nucleotides match TRBD1. V shed 0 bases and J 4 bases; nucleotides not matched to a gene: 9. The length of the CDR3 is 16 residues. The germline CDR1 and CDR2 sequences are PRHDT and FYEKMQ (reference sequence).